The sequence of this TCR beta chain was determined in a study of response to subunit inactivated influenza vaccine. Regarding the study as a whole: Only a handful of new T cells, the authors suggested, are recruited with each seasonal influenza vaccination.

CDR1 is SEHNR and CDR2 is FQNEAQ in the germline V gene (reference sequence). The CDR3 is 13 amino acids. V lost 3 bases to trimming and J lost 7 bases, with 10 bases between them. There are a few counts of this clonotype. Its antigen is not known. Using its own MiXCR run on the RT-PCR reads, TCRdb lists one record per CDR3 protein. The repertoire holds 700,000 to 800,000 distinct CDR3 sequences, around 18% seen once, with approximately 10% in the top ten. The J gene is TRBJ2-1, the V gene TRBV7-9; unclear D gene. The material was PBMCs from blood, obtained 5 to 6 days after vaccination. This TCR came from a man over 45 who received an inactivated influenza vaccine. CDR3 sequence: CASSFLDPNEQFF. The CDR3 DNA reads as TGTGCCAGCAGCTTCCTTGACCCTAATGAGCAGTTCTTC.